Following are 21 T cell receptor beta chains from one sample sequenced in a study of monozygotic twins with cystic fibrosis. Assay used: immunoSEQ multiplex PCR; TCRdb lists only in-frame clones, some missing. The data hold about 19,000 clones, with 95% to 97% observed a single time. The sample was blood. The receptor set was obtained from a young woman with cystic fibrosis.

V and J are TRBV14 and TRBJ2-5; D remains unclear. Germline V gene data show CDR1 as SGHDN and CDR2 as FVKESK. CDR3 length: 14 residues. V lost 2 bases and J 4 bases, leaving 11 bases between the germline ends. The CDR3 sequence: CASSQPRVRETQYF. CDR3 in DNA: TGTGCCAGCAGCCAACCACGGGTCCGAGAGACCCAGTACTTC.

The chain links TRBV5-1 to TRBJ1-6; 9 bases fit TRBD1. Germline CDR1 is SGHRS and CDR2 is YFSETQ. This CDR3 spans 15 amino acids. J gave up 7 bases and V 4 bases, and 6 bases lay outside the gene matches. CDR3 in DNA: TGCGCCAGCAGCCCTGGGGGACAGGGAAATTCACCCCTCCACTTT. It yields the protein CASSPGGQGNSPLHF.

The chain carries TRBV29-1 and TRBJ2-1; the D gene could be TRBD1 or TRBD2 (5 bases each). The germline gives CDR1 SQVTM, CDR2 ANQGSEA. Trimming left V 6 bases short and J 8 bases short, with 20 bases between. The CDR3 extends over 14 amino acids. Here the CDR3 DNA reads TGCAGCGTCGCTGGTGGGGGTTTCAACTATGAGCAGTTCTTC. This codes for CSVAGGGFNYEQFF.

The chain has TRBV29-1 and TRBJ1-1, with a tentative D call TRBD1 (6 bases). Germline assignment: CDR1 SQVTM and CDR2 ANQGSEA. The CDR3 is made up of 13 amino acids. V was pared by 5 bases and J by 1 base, with 11 bases between. The CDR3 protein is CSVSGQQNTEAFF. The CDR3, as DNA: TGCAGCGTTTCGGGACAACAGAACACTGAAGCTTTCTTT.

CDR3: CASTLTRGVRAFF. Written as DNA, the CDR3 is TGTGCCAGCACCCTTACCCGTGGGGTCCGCGCTTTCTTT. The chain joins TRBV5-8 to TRBJ1-1; D gene ambiguous. The ends were cut back, 6 bases at V and 11 bases at J, with 20 bases in the middle. The germline V gene encodes CDR1 SGHTS and CDR2 YDEGEE. CDR3 length equals 13 residues.

The chain employs TRBV6-5 and TRBJ1-2; possibly TRBD1 for D (6 bases). The V end was cut by 0 bases, the J end by 7 bases, with 9 bases between. The CDR3 runs to 13 residues. In germline, CDR1 is MNHEY, CDR2 SVGAGI. The CDR3 DNA sequence: TGTGCCAGCAGTTACTCCGGGGGGCTTGGCTACACCTTC. Its protein is CASSYSGGLGYTF.

V is TRBV19 and J is TRBJ2-7; maybe TRBD1 (6 bases). The CDR3 has 13 residues. Germline-derived CDR1 and CDR2 are LNHDA and SQIVND (reference sequence). V dropped 6 bases and J dropped 0 bases, with 9 bases sitting between them. The CDR3 DNA reads TGTGCCAGTAGCACAGGGACCTCCTACGAGCAGTACTTC. This codes for CASSTGTSYEQYF.

This clone was counted once. The rearrangement links TRBV6-5 to TRBJ1-6; 7 bases fit TRBD1. V trimming: 2 bases; J trimming: 7 bases; junction bases outside the gene matches: 5. The germline gives CDR1 MNHEY, CDR2 SVGAGI. CDR3 length: 15 residues. Written as DNA, the CDR3 is TGTGCCAGCAGTTACACAAGACAGGGAAATTCACCCCTCCACTTT. Its protein product is CASSYTRQGNSPLHF.

DNA for the CDR3: TGTGCCAGCAGCCGCGGACAGGGTACCGGTGGCTACACCTTC. Translating gives CASSRGQGTGGYTF. The rearrangement joins TRBV7-9 to TRBJ1-2; 8 bases fit TRBD1. Germline assignment: CDR1 SEHNR and CDR2 FQNEAQ (reference sequence). The CDR3 has 14 amino acids. V shed 5 bases and J 7 bases; nucleotides not matched to a gene: 9.

The chain links TRBV27 to TRBJ2-5, with 8 bases matching TRBD2. Germline values: CDR1 MNHEY, CDR2 SMNVEV (reference sequence). The CDR3 has 14 residues. V lost 11 bases and J lost 5; bases outside the gene matches: 13. CDR3 bases: TGTGCCCCCACTAAGCGGGGGCCAGGGGAGACCCAGTACTTC. It codes for CAPTKRGPGETQYF.

The CDR3 DNA sequence: TGTGCCATCAGTCTCCCCGACAGGCATGGAAACACCATATATTTT. Amino acid sequence: CAISLPDRHGNTIYF. V usage is TRBV10-3 and J usage is TRBJ1-3, with a tentative D call TRBD1 (6 bases). The CDR3 runs to 15 residues. From germline, CDR1 is ENHRY and CDR2 SYGVKD. V was cut by 5 bases and J by 3 bases, with 14 bases left in between.

The genes are TRBV6-5 and TRBJ1-6; 9 bases align to TRBD1. CDR3 length: 14 amino acids. The J segment lost 9 bases and the V segment lost 6 bases, leaving 6 bases of the junction unmatched. Looked up from germline, CDR1 is MNHEY and CDR2 is SVGAGI. Here the CDR3 reads CASRPGTGPSPLHF. The CDR3 coding sequence is TGTGCCAGCAGACCCGGGACAGGGCCTTCACCCCTCCACTTT.

The chain carries TRBV2 and TRBJ1-6; D remains ambiguous. This CDR3 region has 15 residues. Trimming removed 7 bases from V and 11 bases from J, with 21 bases in between. Germline assignment: CDR1 SNHLY and CDR2 FYNNEI. The CDR3 coding sequence is TGTGCCAGCAACCCTCAGATTGGCGGACTGACACCCCTCCACTTT. As protein: CASNPQIGGLTPLHF. The full variable domain, with the rest looked up from reference TRBV2 and TRBJ1-6, is EPEVTQTPSHQVTQMGQEVILRCVPISNHLYFYWYRQILGQKVEFLVSFYNNEISEKSEIFDDQFSVERPDGSNFTLKIRSTKLEDSAMYFCASNPQIGGLTPLHFGNGTRLTVT.

The gene calls are TRBV2 and TRBJ1-3, with D hard to call. Germline V gene data show CDR1 as SNHLY and CDR2 as FYNNEI. CDR3 length: 13 residues. V dropped 6 bases and J dropped 7 bases, with 13 bases sitting between them. CDR3 region: CASSEGNWNTIYF. In nucleotides, the CDR3 is TGTGCCAGCAGCGAGGGTAATTGGAACACCATATATTTT.

This chain uses TRBV18 with TRBJ2-6; 9 bases match TRBD1. Germline lookup yields CDR1 KGHSH and CDR2 LQKENI. The CDR3 is 21 residues long. Trimming cost V 4 bases and J 0 bases; bases outside gene matches: 16. The CDR3 DNA sequence: TGTGCCAGCTCACTAGCCCTTTTACAGGGGGCGCGCCCCTCTGGGGCCAACGTCCTGACTTTC. It yields the protein CASSLALLQGARPSGANVLTF.

This clone was detected once. An end of the junction differs from the germline gene, which may be a read error. V usage is TRBV19 and J usage is TRBJ2-4; D is perhaps TRBD1 (5 bases). There are 12 residues in the CDR3. Looked up from germline, CDR1 is LNHDA and CDR2 is SQIVND (reference sequence). In DNA, the CDR3 is TGTGCCAGTAGTATTTCGAGGCAGGGAATGTTCTTC. Protein sequence: CASSISRQGMFF.

This sequence joins TRBV4-3 and TRBJ1-2; 7 bases fit TRBD1. With V trimmed by 5 bases and J by 4 bases, 19 bases remained unmatched. CDR1 is LGHNA, CDR2 YSLEER, per germline. This CDR3 is 18 amino acids long. In DNA form, the CDR3 reads TGCGCCAGCAGCTTGCTTGTTCGGGCAGAGGGGGCCGGCTATGGCTACACCTTC. It translates to CASSLLVRAEGAGYGYTF.

The rearrangement uses TRBV7-9 and TRBJ2-7; D is possibly TRBD1 (5 bases). Trimming took off 4 bases at V and 8 bases at J, with 18 bases between the two ends. CDR1 and CDR2 from the germline V gene are SEHNR and FQNEAQ (reference sequence). The CDR3 length is 14 residues. The CDR3 coding sequence is TGTGCCAGCAGCTCCCCTCAGGGCGAGCAGCAGCAGTACTTC. This codes for CASSSPQGEQQQYF.

The chain recombines TRBV19 with TRBJ1-3; perhaps TRBD1 as D (5 bases). In germline, CDR1 is LNHDA, CDR2 SQIVND (reference sequence). This CDR3 spans 14 amino acids. Deletions cut 8 bases from V and 2 bases from J, with 13 bases between. CDR3 in DNA: TGTGCCAGTGCGAGGGGTGGAACTGGAAACACCATATATTTT. Its translation is CASARGGTGNTIYF.

The J gene is TRBJ2-5, the V gene TRBV7-2; D tentatively reads TRBD1 or TRBD2 (6 bases each). The germline CDR1 and CDR2 sequences are SGHTA and FQGNSA. This CDR3 region has 14 residues. V lost 1 base and J 5 bases, leaving 11 bases between the germline ends. CDR3 region: CASSLVGGPETQYF. CDR3 nucleotide sequence: TGTGCCAGCAGCTTAGTCGGGGGCCCGGAGACCCAGTACTTC.

The chain uses TRBV27 and TRBJ1-5; no definite D call. This CDR3 has 14 amino acids. Germline values: CDR1 MNHEY, CDR2 SMNVEV (reference sequence). V lost 2 bases and J 3 bases, leaving 8 bases between the germline ends. CDR3 coding DNA: TGTGCCAGCAGTTTAGTTCTGAACAATCAGCCCCAGCATTTT. It encodes CASSLVLNNQPQHF.